This passage covers 5 T cell receptor beta chains from one sample sequenced in a study of blood T cell repertoires in COVID-19. Profiling relied on immunoSEQ multiplex PCR, and the TCRdb table lists in-frame clones only, not all of them. The sample includes 200,000 to 250,000 clones, roughly 90% of them seen just once. Sequenced material: PBMCs or T cells enriched from blood (not recorded which). These receptor sequences come from a woman aged 25 to 45 who had recovered from COVID-19.

The chain employs TRBV11-2 and TRBJ2-1; TRBD2 aligns across 7 bases. Per germline, CDR1 SGHAT and CDR2 FQNNGV. V trimming: 3 bases; J trimming: 14 bases; junction bases outside the gene matches: 7. This CDR3 comprises 12 residues. The CDR3 nucleotides read TGTGCCAGCAGCTTGGTTGGGAGCGGGAAGTTCTTC. This translates into CASSLVGSGKFF.

Only one count was recorded for this clone. J is TRBJ2-3 and V is TRBV2; 10 positions match TRBD2. Germline V lookup: CDR1 SNHLY, CDR2 FYNNEI. Trimming removed 2 bases from V and 4 bases from J; junction bases left unmatched: 3. CDR3 size: 15 residues. CDR3 residues: CASSERSGGPDTQYF. CDR3 DNA sequence: TGTGCCAGCAGTGAACGTAGCGGGGGGCCAGATACGCAGTATTTT.

This clone was seen just once. The J gene is TRBJ1-1, the V gene TRBV19; TRBD1 is a possible D gene (6 bases). CDR3 length: 14 amino acids. Trimming took 6 bases from V and 2 from J, leaving 13 bases between them. Germline values: CDR1 LNHDA, CDR2 SQIVND (reference sequence). The CDR3 bases are TGTGCCAGTAGATCAACGGACAGTAACACTGAAGCTTTCTTT. Translation: CASRSTDSNTEAFF.

This clone was picked up many times. This rearrangement joins TRBV12-3 or TRBV12-4 to TRBJ2-2; D remains unclear. Trimming cost V 3 bases and J 7 bases, with 9 bases left between them. The CDR3 covers 13 residues. In DNA form, the CDR3 reads TGTGCCAGCAGTTTTTGGGCACGCGGGGAGCTGTTTTTT. This translates into CASSFWARGELFF.

This chain links TRBV28 with TRBJ2-3, with unresolved D. This CDR3 is built from 13 residues. Germline loops: CDR1 MDHEN, CDR2 SYDVKM. The germline V and J ends were trimmed by 5 bases and 1 base, with 7 bases remaining between them. The DNA of the CDR3 is TGTGCCAGCAGTCATCGGGGCACAGATACGCAGTATTTT. It codes for CASSHRGTDTQYF.